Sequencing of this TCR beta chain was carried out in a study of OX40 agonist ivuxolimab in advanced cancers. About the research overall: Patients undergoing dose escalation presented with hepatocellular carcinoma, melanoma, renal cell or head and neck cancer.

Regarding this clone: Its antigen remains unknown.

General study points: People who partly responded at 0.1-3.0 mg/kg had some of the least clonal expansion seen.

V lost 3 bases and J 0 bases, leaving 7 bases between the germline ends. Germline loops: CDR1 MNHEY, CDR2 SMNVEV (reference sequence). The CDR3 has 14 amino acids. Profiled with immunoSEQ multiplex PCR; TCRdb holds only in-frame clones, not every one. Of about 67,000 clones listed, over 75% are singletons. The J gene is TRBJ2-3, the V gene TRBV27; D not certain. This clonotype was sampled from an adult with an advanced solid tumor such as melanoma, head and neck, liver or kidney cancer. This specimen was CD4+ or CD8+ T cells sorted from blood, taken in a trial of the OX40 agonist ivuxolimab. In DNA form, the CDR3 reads TGTGCCAGCAGTTTCAGCCCTAGCACAGATACGCAGTATTTT. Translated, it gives CASSFSPSTDTQYF.